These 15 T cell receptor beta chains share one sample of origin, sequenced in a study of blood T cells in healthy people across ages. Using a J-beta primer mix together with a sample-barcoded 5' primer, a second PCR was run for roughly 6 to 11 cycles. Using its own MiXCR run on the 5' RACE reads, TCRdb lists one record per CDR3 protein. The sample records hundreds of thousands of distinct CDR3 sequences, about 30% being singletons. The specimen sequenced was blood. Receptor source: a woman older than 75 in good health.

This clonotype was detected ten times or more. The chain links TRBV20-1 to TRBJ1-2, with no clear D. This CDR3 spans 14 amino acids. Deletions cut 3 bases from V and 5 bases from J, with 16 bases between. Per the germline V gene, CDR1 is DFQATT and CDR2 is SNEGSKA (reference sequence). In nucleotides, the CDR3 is TGCAGTGCTAGCCCCGGCCCTCGGGTGTATGGCTACACCTTC. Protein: CSASPGPRVYGYTF.

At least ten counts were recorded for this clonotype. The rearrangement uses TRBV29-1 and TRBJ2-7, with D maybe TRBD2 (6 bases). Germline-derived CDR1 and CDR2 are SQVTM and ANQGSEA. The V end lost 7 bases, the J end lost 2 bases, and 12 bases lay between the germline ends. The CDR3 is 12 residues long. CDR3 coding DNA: TGCAGCGCCGGGACGGGGGCCTACGAGCAGTACTTC. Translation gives CSAGTGAYEQYF.

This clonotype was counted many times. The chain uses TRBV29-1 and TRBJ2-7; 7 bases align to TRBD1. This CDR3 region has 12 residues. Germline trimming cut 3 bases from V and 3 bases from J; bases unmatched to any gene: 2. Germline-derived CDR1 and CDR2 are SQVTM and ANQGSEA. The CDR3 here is CSVEAGGYEQYF. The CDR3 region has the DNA TGCAGCGTTGAGGCAGGGGGCTACGAGCAGTACTTC.

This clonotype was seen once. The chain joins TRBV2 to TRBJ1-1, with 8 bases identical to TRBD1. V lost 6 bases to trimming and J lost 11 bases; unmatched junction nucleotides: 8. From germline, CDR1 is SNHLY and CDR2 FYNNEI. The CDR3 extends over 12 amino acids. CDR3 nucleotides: TGTGCCAGCAGGCCGGACAGGGAGTCGGCTTTCTTT. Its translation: CASRPDRESAFF. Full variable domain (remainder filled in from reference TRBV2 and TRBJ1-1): EPEVTQTPSHQVTQMGQEVILRCVPISNHLYFYWYRQILGQKVEFLVSFYNNEISEKSEIFDDQFSVERPDGSNFTLKIRSTKLEDSAMYFCASRPDRESAFFGQGTRLTVV.

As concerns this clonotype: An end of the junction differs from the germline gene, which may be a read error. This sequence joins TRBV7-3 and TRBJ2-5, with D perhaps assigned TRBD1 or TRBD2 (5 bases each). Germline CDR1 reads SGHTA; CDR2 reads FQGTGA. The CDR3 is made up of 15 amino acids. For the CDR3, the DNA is TGTGCCAGCAGCCCTGCGGGTTGGGGCCAAGAGACCCAGGACTTC. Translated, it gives CASSPAGWGQETQDF.

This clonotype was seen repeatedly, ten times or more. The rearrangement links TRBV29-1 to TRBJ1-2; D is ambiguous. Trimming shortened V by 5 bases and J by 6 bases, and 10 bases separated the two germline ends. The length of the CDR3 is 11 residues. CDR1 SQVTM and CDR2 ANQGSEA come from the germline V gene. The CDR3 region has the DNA TGCAGCGTTAGGTCCGGGGATGGCTACACCTTC. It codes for CSVRSGDGYTF.

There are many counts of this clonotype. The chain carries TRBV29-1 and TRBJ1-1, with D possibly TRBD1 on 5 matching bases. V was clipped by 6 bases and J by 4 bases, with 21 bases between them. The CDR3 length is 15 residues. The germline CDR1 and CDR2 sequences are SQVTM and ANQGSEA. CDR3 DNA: TGCAGCGTCCTTGGAGGTGGAGGGGTGGGCACTGAAGCTTTCTTT. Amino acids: CSVLGGGGVGTEAFF.

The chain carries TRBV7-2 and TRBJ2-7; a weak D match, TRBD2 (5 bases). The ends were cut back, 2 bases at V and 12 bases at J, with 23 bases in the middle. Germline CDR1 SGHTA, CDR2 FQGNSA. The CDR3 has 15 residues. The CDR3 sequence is CASSLSWVREETLYF. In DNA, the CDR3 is TGTGCCAGCAGCTTATCCTGGGTGAGGGAAGAGACCCTGTACTTC.

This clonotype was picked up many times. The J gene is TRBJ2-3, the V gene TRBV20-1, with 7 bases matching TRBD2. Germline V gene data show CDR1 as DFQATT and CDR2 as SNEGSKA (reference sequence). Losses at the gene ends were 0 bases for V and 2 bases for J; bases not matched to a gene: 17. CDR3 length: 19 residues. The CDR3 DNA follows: TGCAGTGCTAGAGATCAGTTTCCGGCTAGCGGCCCTTACACAGATACGCAGTATTTT. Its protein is CSARDQFPASGPYTDTQYF.

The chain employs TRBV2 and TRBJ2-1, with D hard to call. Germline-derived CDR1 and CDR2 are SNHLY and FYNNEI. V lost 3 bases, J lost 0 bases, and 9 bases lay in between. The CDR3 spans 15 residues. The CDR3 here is CASSDRPSSYNEQFF. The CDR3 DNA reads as TGTGCCAGCAGTGATCGCCCGAGCTCCTACAATGAGCAGTTCTTC.

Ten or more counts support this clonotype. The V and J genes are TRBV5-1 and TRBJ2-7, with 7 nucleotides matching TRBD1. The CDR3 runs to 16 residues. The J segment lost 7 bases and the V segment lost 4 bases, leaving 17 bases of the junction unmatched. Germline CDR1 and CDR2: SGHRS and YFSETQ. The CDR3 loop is CASSPIRGQTAGEQYF. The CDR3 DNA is TGCGCCAGCAGCCCTATCAGGGGACAGACCGCTGGGGAGCAGTACTTC. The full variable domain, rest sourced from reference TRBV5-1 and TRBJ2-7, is KAGVTQTPRYLIKTRGQQVTLSCSPISGHRSVSWYQQTPGQGLQFLFEYFSETQRNKGNFPGRFSGRQFSNSRSEMNVSTLELGDSALYLCASSPIRGQTAGEQYFGPGTRLTVT.

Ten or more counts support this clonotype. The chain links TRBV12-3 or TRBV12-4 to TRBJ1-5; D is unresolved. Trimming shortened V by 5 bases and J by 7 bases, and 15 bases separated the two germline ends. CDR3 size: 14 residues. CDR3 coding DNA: TGTGCCAGCAGTCTTGCCGTCATCGGGCAGCCCCAGCATTTT. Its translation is CASSLAVIGQPQHF.

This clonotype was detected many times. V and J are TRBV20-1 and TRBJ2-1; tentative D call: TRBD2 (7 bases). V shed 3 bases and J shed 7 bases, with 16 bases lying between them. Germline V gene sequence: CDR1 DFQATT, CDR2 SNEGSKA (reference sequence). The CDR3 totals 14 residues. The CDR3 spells CSARGRGAENEQFF. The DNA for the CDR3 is TGCAGTGCTAGGGGACGGGGGGCAGAAAATGAGCAGTTCTTC.

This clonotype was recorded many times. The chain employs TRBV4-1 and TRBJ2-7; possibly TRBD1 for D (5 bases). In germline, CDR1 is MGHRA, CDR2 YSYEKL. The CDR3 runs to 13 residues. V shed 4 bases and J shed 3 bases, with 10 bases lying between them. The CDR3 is CASSLIDSYEQYF. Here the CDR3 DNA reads TGCGCCAGCAGCCTGATCGACAGCTACGAGCAGTACTTC.

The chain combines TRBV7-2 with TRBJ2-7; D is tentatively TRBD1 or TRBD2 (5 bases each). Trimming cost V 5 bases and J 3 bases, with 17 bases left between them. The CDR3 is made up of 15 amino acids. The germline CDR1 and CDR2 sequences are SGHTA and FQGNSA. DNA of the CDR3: TGTGCCAGCAGCCCCTCCGTCGGGGCATTCTACGAGCAGTACTTC. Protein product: CASSPSVGAFYEQYF.